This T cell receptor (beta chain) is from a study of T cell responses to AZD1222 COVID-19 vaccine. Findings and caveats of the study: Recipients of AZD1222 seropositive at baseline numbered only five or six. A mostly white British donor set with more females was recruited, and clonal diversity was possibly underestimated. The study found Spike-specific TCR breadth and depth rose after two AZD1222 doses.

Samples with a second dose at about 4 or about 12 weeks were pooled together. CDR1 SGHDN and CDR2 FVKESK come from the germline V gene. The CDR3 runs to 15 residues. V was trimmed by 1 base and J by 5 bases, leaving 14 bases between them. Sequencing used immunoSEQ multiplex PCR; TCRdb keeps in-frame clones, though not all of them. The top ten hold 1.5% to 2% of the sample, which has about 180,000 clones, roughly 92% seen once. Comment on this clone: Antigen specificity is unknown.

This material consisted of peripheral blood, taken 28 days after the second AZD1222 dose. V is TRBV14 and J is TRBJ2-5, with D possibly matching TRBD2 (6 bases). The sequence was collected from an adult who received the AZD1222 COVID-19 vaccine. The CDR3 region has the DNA TGTGCCAGCAGCCAAGGGGAAAGTGCGGGGGAGACCCAGTACTTC. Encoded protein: CASSQGESAGETQYF. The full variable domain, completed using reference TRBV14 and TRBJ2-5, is EAGVTQFPSHSVIEKGQTVTLRCDPISGHDNLYWYRRVMGKEIKFLLHFVKESKQDESGMPNNRFLAERTGGTYSTLKVQPAELEDSGVYFCASSQGESAGETQYFGPGTRLLVL.